Presented here are 27 T cell receptor beta chains from one specimen sequenced in a study of cytomegalovirus exposure and HLA in healthy donors (dated by TCRdb to 2016 to 2017). Libraries were prepared through the immunoSEQ multiplex PCR assay. The multiplex PCR relied on a mix of 60 forward primers for TCR Vbeta segments and 13 reverse primers for TCR Jbeta segments. The source is immuneACCESS, and TCRdb retained only in-frame sequences with V and J called. Part of the clones is not carried over; for the studies checked, unresolved V genes explain less than half of this, and the remainder is unexplained. This sample gives some 160,000 clones in total; roughly 80% of them show up just once. The ten largest clones represent 2% to 2.5% of the sample. Specimen: PBMCs. These receptors all stem from a male donor in good health and CMV-seronegative.

This clone was observed a handful of times. V is TRBV2 and J is TRBJ1-2, with 7 bases lining up with TRBD1. Trimming took 7 bases from V and 7 from J; bases not matched to a gene: 6. The germline V gene has CDR1 SNHLY and CDR2 FYNNEI. The CDR3 is 12 amino acids. This CDR3 is CASTEYRGGYTF. The CDR3 DNA is TGTGCCAGCACGGAATACAGGGGTGGCTACACCTTC.

The chain has TRBV11-1 and TRBJ2-3; no definite D call. The CDR3 runs 15 residues. Trimming removed 7 bases at V and 0 bases at J, with 14 bases between. Germline lookup yields CDR1 SGHAT and CDR2 FQDESV (reference sequence). CDR3: CASTSRLLSTDTQYF. CDR3 sequence (DNA): TGTGCCAGCACCTCCCGACTCCTTAGCACAGATACGCAGTATTTT.

This chain uses TRBV14 with TRBJ1-6, with D perhaps matching TRBD1 (6 bases). The V end was cut by 5 bases, the J end by 7 bases, with 12 bases between. Germline V CDR1 and CDR2: SGHDN, FVKESK. This CDR3 contains 14 residues. This chain's CDR3 is CASSEYRDNSPLHF. CDR3 nucleotide sequence: TGTGCCAGCAGCGAATACAGGGACAATTCACCCCTCCACTTT. The full variable domain, completed using reference TRBV14 and TRBJ1-6, is EAGVTQFPSHSVIEKGQTVTLRCDPISGHDNLYWYRRVMGKEIKFLLHFVKESKQDESGMPNNRFLAERTGGTYSTLKVQPAELEDSGVYFCASSEYRDNSPLHFGNGTRLTVT.

The rearrangement uses TRBV27 and TRBJ1-1; D not resolved. With 3 bases removed from V and 5 bases from J, the gap between germline ends came to 13 bases. The CDR3 has 14 residues. Germline CDR1 is MNHEY and CDR2 is SMNVEV (reference sequence). The CDR3 sequence: CASSFRGSQTEAFF. CDR3 nucleotide sequence: TGTGCCAGCAGTTTTCGTGGGTCACAGACTGAAGCTTTCTTT.

A note on this clone: A read error may account for a junction end that differs from germline. The chain uses TRBV5-6 and TRBJ1-5; D is perhaps TRBD1 (6 bases). The CDR3 consists of 18 residues. Germline V lookup: CDR1 SGHDT, CDR2 YYEEEE. CDR3 coding DNA: TGTGCCAGCAGTTTGGGAGGGGGGGGCAAGTTTGAAGGTCAGCCCCAGCATTTT. Translated: CASSLGGGGKFEGQPQHF. Based on the CDR3 plus reference TRBV5-6 and TRBJ1-5, the full variable domain is DAGVTQSPTHLIKTRGQQVTLRCSPKSGHDTVSWYQQALGQGPQFIFQYYEEEERQRGNFPDRFSGHQFPNYSSELNVNALLLGDSALYLCASSLGGGGKFEGQPQHFGDGTRLSIL.

The chain joins TRBV6-5 to TRBJ1-4; 9 nucleotides line up with TRBD1. V shed 4 bases, J shed 8 bases, and the junction held 5 bases outside the gene matches. The CDR3 contains 14 residues. Germline CDR1 MNHEY, CDR2 SVGAGI. CDR3 amino acids: CASSWGQGWEKLFF. CDR3 nucleotide sequence: TGTGCCAGCAGTTGGGGACAGGGTTGGGAAAAACTGTTTTTT.

This chain connects TRBV7-9 to TRBJ1-1, with D tentatively TRBD1 (5 bases). The CDR3 extends over 12 amino acids. CDR1 SEHNR and CDR2 FQNEAQ come from the germline V gene (reference sequence). The V end lost 5 bases, the J end lost 4 bases, and 8 bases lay between the germline ends. This chain's CDR3 is CASSQGVTEAFF. CDR3 nucleotide sequence: TGTGCCAGCAGCCAAGGGGTCACTGAAGCTTTCTTT.

As regards this clone: Within the sample, other DNA sequences also encode this same CDR3. V is TRBV18 and J is TRBJ1-2, with TRBD1 matching over 9 bases. The germline V gene encodes CDR1 KGHSH and CDR2 LQKENI. V gave up 3 bases and J gave up 2 bases; unmatched junction bases: 1. The CDR3 is 14 residues long. The CDR3 sequence is CASSPGQGNYGYTF. Here the CDR3 DNA reads TGTGCCAGCTCACCGGGACAGGGCAACTATGGCTACACCTTC.

The rearrangement links TRBV5-1 to TRBJ2-7; D remains unclear. V lost 3 bases to trimming and J lost 5 bases, with 6 bases between them. The germline CDR1 and CDR2 sequences are SGHRS and YFSETQ. There are 11 residues in the CDR3. For the CDR3, the DNA is TGCGCCAGCAGCTCCCTCGACGAGCAGTACTTC. This encodes CASSSLDEQYF.

The rearrangement links TRBV19 to TRBJ1-2, with TRBD1 identical over 9 bases. The V segment lost 8 bases and the J segment 4 bases; nucleotides outside the gene matches: 8. Germline CDR1 is LNHDA and CDR2 is SQIVND (reference sequence). This CDR3 contains 14 residues. CDR3 sequence: CASAAPDRGYGYTF. Written as DNA, the CDR3 is TGTGCCAGTGCCGCCCCGGACAGGGGCTATGGCTACACCTTC.

This clone was detected ten times or more. V is TRBV5-5 and J is TRBJ2-7; 7 bases map to TRBD2. Germline V gene data show CDR1 as SGHKS and CDR2 as YYEKEE (reference sequence). CDR3 length equals 15 residues. After removal of 0 bases from V and 2 bases from J, the junction contained 5 bases not matched to a gene. The CDR3 reads CASSLGRGSTYEQYF. The CDR3 DNA is TGTGCCAGCAGCTTGGGGCGGGGGTCCACCTACGAGCAGTACTTC. The full variable domain, with the rest looked up from reference TRBV5-5 and TRBJ2-7, is DAGVTQSPTHLIKTRGQQVTLRCSPISGHKSVSWYQQVLGQGPQFIFQYYEKEERGRGNFPDRFSARQFPNYSSELNVNALLLGDSALYLCASSLGRGSTYEQYFGPGTRLTVT.

The chain couples TRBV7-2 to TRBJ1-6; perhaps TRBD1 as D (6 bases). Germline V gene lookup returns CDR1 SGHTA and CDR2 FQGNSA. This CDR3 spans 17 amino acids. V lost 5 bases, J lost 10 bases, and 24 bases lay in between. CDR3 protein: CASSTKRQDGIGSPLHF. CDR3 bases: TGTGCCAGCAGCACAAAAAGACAGGACGGTATAGGATCACCCCTCCACTTT.

This sequence joins TRBV10-3 and TRBJ2-2; D is possibly TRBD2 (7 bases). The CDR3 is made up of 15 amino acids. V was clipped by 6 bases and J by 6 bases, with 17 bases between them. Per the germline V gene, CDR1 is ENHRY and CDR2 is SYGVKD. The CDR3 DNA is TGTGCCATCAGAGGGGGGGGCCTTTCTGCCGGGGAGCTGTTTTTT. Residues: CAIRGGGLSAGELFF.

The V and J genes are TRBV7-9 and TRBJ1-5; D not certain. From germline, CDR1 is SEHNR and CDR2 FQNEAQ (reference sequence). Trimming cost V 5 bases and J 7 bases, with 9 bases left between them. CDR3 size: 12 residues. Here the CDR3 reads CASSTDGQPQHF. The CDR3 DNA follows: TGTGCCAGCAGCACAGACGGACAGCCCCAGCATTTT.

V gene TRBV29-1 combines with J gene TRBJ1-5; 7 bases are a match to TRBD1. The ends lost 6 bases at V and 5 bases at J; junction bases unmatched: 7. Germline V lookup: CDR1 SQVTM, CDR2 ANQGSEA. CDR3 length equals 13 residues. The CDR3 DNA is TGCAGCGTCTTACAGGGGCCTGATCAGCCCCAGCATTTT. Translating it yields CSVLQGPDQPQHF.

CDR3 amino acids: CASSRRGASYNEQFF. The CDR3 region has the DNA TGTGCCAGCAGCCGGCGGGGGGCCTCCTACAATGAGCAGTTCTTC. The chain uses TRBV14 and TRBJ2-1; 8 nucleotides agree with TRBD2. CDR1 is SGHDN, CDR2 FVKESK, per germline. V was pared by 4 bases and J by 0 bases, with 2 bases of the junction left unmatched. This CDR3 contains 15 residues.

The rearrangement joins TRBV6-5 to TRBJ2-2; possible D gene TRBD1, 6 bases. CDR3 length: 16 residues. The germline V gene encodes CDR1 MNHEY and CDR2 SVGAGI. V was shortened by 4 bases and J by 2 bases, with 14 bases between the two germline ends. The CDR3 nucleotides read TGTGCCAGCAGTTCCCGGACAGTTGGTAACACCGGGGAGCTGTTTTTT. It translates to CASSSRTVGNTGELFF.

This chain connects TRBV6-6 to TRBJ1-1; 8 bases fit TRBD1. The CDR3 has 15 residues. The V gene's germline CDR1 is MNHNY and CDR2 SVGAGI (reference sequence). The V gene end was trimmed by 6 bases and the J gene end by 5 bases; junction bases not matched to a gene: 11. The CDR3 loop is CASRRVRGQRTEAFF. The CDR3 DNA sequence: TGTGCCAGCAGAAGGGTCAGGGGGCAGCGGACTGAAGCTTTCTTT.

CDR3: CASRPGLAAWETQYF. DNA of the CDR3: TGCGCCAGCAGACCGGGACTAGCGGCTTGGGAGACCCAGTACTTC. This chain uses TRBV5-1 with TRBJ2-5, with 11 positions matching TRBD2. Germline CDR1 SGHRS, CDR2 YFSETQ. V trimming: 5 bases; J trimming: 5 bases; junction bases outside the gene matches: 8. This CDR3 region has 15 residues.

The chain couples TRBV5-1 to TRBJ1-1; 9 bases match TRBD1. This CDR3 has 15 amino acids. Germline lookup yields CDR1 SGHRS and CDR2 YFSETQ. After removal of 3 bases from V and 1 base from J, the junction contained 4 bases not matched to a gene. CDR3 loop: CASSWGTGWNTEAFF. The CDR3 coding sequence is TGCGCCAGCAGCTGGGGGACAGGGTGGAACACTGAAGCTTTCTTT.

This clone was seen only once. The rearrangement uses TRBV29-1 and TRBJ1-4, with 10 bases identical to TRBD1. The length of the CDR3 is 14 residues. Trimming removed 0 bases from V and 10 bases from J; junction bases left unmatched: 5. In germline, CDR1 is SQVTM, CDR2 ANQGSEA. DNA of the CDR3: TGCAGCGTTGAAGAAGGGACAGGGGTTGGAAAACTGTTTTTT. As protein: CSVEEGTGVGKLFF.

The J gene is TRBJ1-1, the V gene TRBV19; perhaps TRBD1 as D (6 bases). The V gene's germline CDR1 is LNHDA and CDR2 SQIVND (reference sequence). CDR3 length equals 14 residues. The V end was cut by 5 bases, the J end by 0 bases, with 10 bases between. The chain's CDR3 is CASSGGHLNTEAFF. The CDR3 region has the DNA TGTGCCAGTAGTGGGGGACACCTGAACACTGAAGCTTTCTTT.

The chain joins TRBV7-9 to TRBJ1-4; D uncertain. CDR3 size: 12 residues. Germline values: CDR1 SEHNR, CDR2 FQNEAQ (reference sequence). V was trimmed by 2 bases and J by 7 bases, leaving 5 bases between them. The CDR3 DNA is TGTGCCAGCAGCTTAATCGGTGAAAAACTGTTTTTT. It translates to CASSLIGEKLFF.

This clone was seen only once. The rearrangement links TRBV5-1 to TRBJ2-5; 9 nucleotides agree with TRBD2. J was trimmed by 5 bases and V by 4 bases; bases with no gene match: 12. Germline lookup yields CDR1 SGHRS and CDR2 YFSETQ. The CDR3 totals 16 residues. CDR3 in DNA: TGCGCCAGCAGCGATCAACCAGGACTAGCGCATGAGACCCAGTACTTC. Its protein product is CASSDQPGLAHETQYF.

V usage is TRBV5-4 and J usage is TRBJ2-3, with 12 bases aligning to TRBD2. CDR3 length: 15 residues. The germline V gene has CDR1 SGHNT and CDR2 YYREEE (reference sequence). The V and J ends lost 3 bases and 5 bases, in that order; junction bases with no gene match: 4. The CDR3, as DNA: TGTGCCAGCAGCTCCCTAGCGGGGGGGCGAGATACGCAGTATTTT. It translates to CASSSLAGGRDTQYF.

The chain uses TRBV11-2 and TRBJ2-5, with 8 bases lining up with TRBD1. Judging by the DNA end, TRBJ2-7 fits better; the J call may be wrong. The CDR3 length is 18 residues. Germline V CDR1 and CDR2: SGHAT, FQNNGV. Here the CDR3 DNA reads TGTGCCAGCAGCTTAGATCGAGCCTCCGGGACAGGATCCTACGAGCAGTACTTC. It specifies CASSLDRASGTGSYEQYF.

The gene calls are TRBV5-5 and TRBJ1-4; D is undetermined. Germline CDR1 and CDR2: SGHKS and YYEKEE (reference sequence). The CDR3 has 14 residues. The V end was cut by 5 bases, the J end by 7 bases, with 15 bases between. CDR3 sequence reads: CASRAGMSFEKLFF. In DNA form, the CDR3 reads TGTGCCAGCAGGGCGGGGATGTCCTTTGAAAAACTGTTTTTT.